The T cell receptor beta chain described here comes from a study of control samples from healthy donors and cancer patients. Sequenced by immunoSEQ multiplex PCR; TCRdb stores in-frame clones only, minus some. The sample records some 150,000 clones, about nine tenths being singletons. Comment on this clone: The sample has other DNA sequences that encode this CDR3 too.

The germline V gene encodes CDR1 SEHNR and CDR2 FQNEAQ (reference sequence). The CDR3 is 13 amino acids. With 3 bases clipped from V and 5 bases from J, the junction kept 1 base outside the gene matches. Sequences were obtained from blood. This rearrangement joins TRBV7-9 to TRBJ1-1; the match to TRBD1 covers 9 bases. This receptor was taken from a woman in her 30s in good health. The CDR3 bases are TGTGCCAGCAGCTTGACAGGGGGTACTGAAGCTTTCTTT. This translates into CASSLTGGTEAFF.